The rows below give T cell receptor beta chains drawn from one sample of a study of control samples from healthy donors and cancer patients. Profiling relied on immunoSEQ multiplex PCR, and the TCRdb table lists in-frame clones only, not all of them. Of some 70,000 clones listed, about 83% are singletons. The sequenced sample consisted of blood. Receptor source: a man in his 60s in good health. Both conserved end residues are part of each CDR3. A D gene is named only where the DNA matches it firmly. Clone size, where shown, is once, few, many, or a class for clones that have expanded.

V	size	J	D	DNA	CDR3
TRBV29-1	many	TRBJ2-7	TRBD1	TGCAGCGTCGCCGGGACAGGTTACGAGCAGTACTTC	CSVAGTGYEQYF
TRBV6-5	-	TRBJ2-1	TRBD2	TGTGCCAGCAGTATGAGCGGGAGCCGTGGTGAGCAGTTCTTC	CASSMSGSRGEQFF
TRBV3-1/TRBV3-2	-	TRBJ1-3	-	TGTGCCAGCAGCCCCCCCGGGATTCAGGCCATATATTTT	CASSPPGIQAIYF
TRBV12-3/TRBV12-4	-	TRBJ2-2	TRBD2	TGTGCCAGCAGGCCAGCGGGACCTACCCGGCTGTTTTTT	CASRPAGPTRLFF
TRBV29-1	-	TRBJ1-1	-	TGCAGCGCCGGGCTTGGGGGGGCTGAAGCTTTCTTT	CSAGLGGAEAFF
TRBV2	-	TRBJ1-2	-	TGTGCCAGCATAAGGGTCACTACTTATGGCTACACCTTC	CASIRVTTYGYTF
TRBV11-3	-	TRBJ2-2	-	TGTGCCAGCAGCACCACAAACCACGCCGGGGAGCTGTTTTTT	CASSTTNHAGELFF
TRBV9	-	TRBJ2-7	TRBD2	TGTGCCAGCAGCGGGCCGGGGGGTGTGGATGAGCAGTACTTC	CASSGPGGVDEQYF
TRBV2	once	TRBJ2-4	-	TGTGCCAGCAGCGGCCTGGGGCAGGGGAAAAACATTCAGTACTTC	CASSGLGQGKNIQYF
TRBV2	-	TRBJ1-1	-	TGTGCCAGCAGTATAGGGTTGAACACTGAAGCTTTCTTT	CASSIGLNTEAFF
TRBV4-2	-	TRBJ2-2	TRBD2	TGTGCCAGCAGCCAAGAGGCGGGAGGGTTCACCGGGGAGCTGTTTTTT	CASSQEAGGFTGELFF
TRBV6-6	-	TRBJ2-2	-	TGTGCCAGCAGTCTAGATTCCGGGGAGCTGTTTTTT	CASSLDSGELFF
TRBV7-2	-	TRBJ2-1	-	TGTGCCAGCAGCTTAGCCCGGAGTGAGCAGTTCTTC	CASSLARSEQFF
TRBV7-9	-	TRBJ2-5	-	TGTGCCGGGGCGACTGAACAAGAGACCCAGTACTTC	CAGATEQETQYF
TRBV5-1	-	TRBJ1-3	-	TGCGCCAGCAGCTTGGGGGGTGTCTCTCATCTTCTCTCTGGAAACACCATATATTTT	CASSLGGVSHLLSGNTIYF
TRBV11-1	-	TRBJ2-2	TRBD2	TGTGCCAGTCGGGAGGGCCGGTTCACCGGGGAGCTGTTTTTT	CASREGRFTGELFF
TRBV19	-	TRBJ2-1	-	TGTGCCAGTAGTATGTTTTCTTTCCAGTCCTACAATGAGCAGTTCTTC	CASSMFSFQSYNEQFF